Listed here is a single TCR beta chain. What it binds is not known. These data are taken from a study of cytomegalovirus exposure and HLA in healthy donors. 13 Jbeta primers and 60 Vbeta primers were used for the PCR. Assay: immunoSEQ multiplex PCR; the TCRdb copy retains only in-frame clones and omits some. Of 25,000 to 40,000 clones listed, more than 60% were seen once; the top ten hold under 25%. Whole-study findings and limits: Later analysis indicated greater clonal expansion among HLA-associated TCR beta chains than among equally common other chains.

Trimming left V 8 bases short and J 4 bases short, with 12 bases between. This CDR3 region has 13 residues. Germline CDR1 is MNHEY and CDR2 is SVGAGI. Source material: PBMCs. This TCR came from a middle-aged man in good health and CMV-seropositive. This chain joins TRBV6-5 and TRBJ2-1, with a weak D call TRBD2 (7 bases). CDR3 bases: TGTGCCAGCGGGGGGGGCAGATACAATGAGCAGTTCTTC. It specifies CASGGGRYNEQFF.